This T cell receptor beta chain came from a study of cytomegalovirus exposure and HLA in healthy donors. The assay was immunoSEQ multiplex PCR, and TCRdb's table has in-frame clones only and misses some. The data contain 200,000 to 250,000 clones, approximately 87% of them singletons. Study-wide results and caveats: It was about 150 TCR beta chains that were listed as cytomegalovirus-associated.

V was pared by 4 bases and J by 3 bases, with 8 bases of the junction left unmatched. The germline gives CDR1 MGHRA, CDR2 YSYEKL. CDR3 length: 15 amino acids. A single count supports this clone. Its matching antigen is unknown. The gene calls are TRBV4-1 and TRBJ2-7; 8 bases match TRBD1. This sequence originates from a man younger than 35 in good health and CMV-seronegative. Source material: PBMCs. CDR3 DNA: TGCGCCAGCAGCCGCGACAGGGGAAACTTCTACGAGCAGTACTTC. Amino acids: CASSRDRGNFYEQYF.